Each of the 21 T cell receptor beta chains below was sequenced from the same sample in a study of blood T cell repertoires in COVID-19. Assay: immunoSEQ multiplex PCR; the TCRdb copy retains only in-frame clones and omits some. The sample has roughly 65,000 clones; under 95% are singletons. The sample comprised peripheral blood. These receptor sequences come from a man between 65 and 80 years old with active COVID-19.

V usage is TRBV28 and J usage is TRBJ1-1; 7 bases fit TRBD1. The CDR3 is made up of 14 amino acids. Germline V gene data show CDR1 as MDHEN and CDR2 as SYDVKM. Trimming cost V 2 bases and J 11 bases; bases outside gene matches: 11. The CDR3 nucleotides read TGTGCCAGCAGTTTAGAGACAGGGACACTTGGGGCTTTCTTT. Its translation: CASSLETGTLGAFF.

This clone showed up just once. The rearrangement joins TRBV4-1 to TRBJ1-2; D ambiguous. CDR3 size: 13 residues. In germline, CDR1 is MGHRA, CDR2 YSYEKL. V was trimmed by 0 bases and J by 4 bases, leaving 6 bases between them. CDR3 protein: CASSQDPVYGYTF. The CDR3 bases are TGCGCCAGCAGCCAAGATCCTGTCTATGGCTACACCTTC.

The gene calls are TRBV11-3 and TRBJ2-2; D is ambiguous. CDR1 and CDR2 from the germline V gene are SGHNT and YENEEA. The ends were cut back, 5 bases at V and 0 bases at J, with 10 bases in the middle. The CDR3 sequence is 15 residues long. The CDR3 DNA reads as TGTGCCAGCAGCCCCTTGGGCTCGAACACCGGGGAGCTGTTTTTT. It codes for CASSPLGSNTGELFF.

The chain joins TRBV29-1 to TRBJ2-3, with a weak D call TRBD2 (6 bases). V lost 3 bases, J lost 0 bases, and 10 bases lay in between. This CDR3 has 14 amino acids. Germline CDR1 SQVTM, CDR2 ANQGSEA. CDR3 nucleotide sequence: TGCAGCGTTGAGGCGGGACTCAGCACAGATACGCAGTATTTT. This translates into CSVEAGLSTDTQYF.

This clone has only one observation. The chain has TRBV6-1 and TRBJ2-7; D gene ambiguous. The CDR3 length is 14 residues. V was cut by 0 bases and J by 3 bases, with 9 bases left in between. CDR1 and CDR2 (germline): MNHNS, SASEGT. The CDR3 loop reads CASSEASSYYEQYF. The CDR3 nucleotides read TGTGCCAGCAGTGAAGCGTCTTCTTACTACGAGCAGTACTTC.

This chain uses TRBV6-5 with TRBJ1-5; D perhaps matches TRBD1 (5 bases). Trimming pared 0 bases from V and 5 bases from J, leaving 11 bases between. CDR1 and CDR2 (germline): MNHEY, SVGAGI. The CDR3 is 15 amino acids. CDR3 amino acids: CASSYSAGNDQPQHF. As DNA, the CDR3 is TGTGCCAGCAGTTACTCGGCAGGGAACGATCAGCCCCAGCATTTT.

This sequence joins TRBV18 and TRBJ1-1; D gene unclear. Germline loops: CDR1 KGHSH, CDR2 LQKENI. With 8 bases removed from V and 3 bases from J, the gap between germline ends came to 7 bases. The CDR3 loop spans 11 amino acids. In DNA, the CDR3 is TGTGCCAGCCTCAGTTACACTGAAGCTTTCTTT. Encoded protein: CASLSYTEAFF. The full variable domain, completed using reference TRBV18 and TRBJ1-1, is NAGVMQNPRHLVRRRGQEARLRCSPMKGHSHVYWYRQLPEEGLKFMVYLQKENIIDESGMPKERFSAEFPKEGPSILRIQQVVRGDSAAYFCASLSYTEAFFGQGTRLTVV.

This sequence joins TRBV6-1 and TRBJ1-1; 7 positions match TRBD1. With V trimmed by 3 bases and J by 2 bases, 6 bases remained unmatched. Germline loops: CDR1 MNHNS, CDR2 SASEGT. There are 15 residues in the CDR3. CDR3 DNA sequence: TGTGCCAGCAGTGAGTCTGGACAGGTCAACACTGAAGCTTTCTTT. It specifies CASSESGQVNTEAFF.

This clone has a handful of counts. The chain has TRBV6-5 and TRBJ1-5, with D hard to call. V gave up 7 bases and J gave up 9 bases, with 10 bases separating them. CDR1 is MNHEY and CDR2 is SVGAGI in the germline V gene. The CDR3 runs to 11 residues. The CDR3 loop reads CASTSAGPQHF. Here the CDR3 DNA reads TGTGCCAGCACTTCGGCAGGGCCCCAGCATTTT.

This clone was seen just once. The V gene is TRBV19, the J gene TRBJ1-5, with D unresolved. Trimming left V 5 bases short and J 3 bases short, with 14 bases between. This CDR3 contains 15 residues. CDR1 is LNHDA, CDR2 SQIVND, per germline (reference sequence). The DNA of the CDR3 is TGTGCCAGTAGTCCTCGGACGCGGGACAATCAGCCCCAGCATTTT. It codes for CASSPRTRDNQPQHF.

The chain employs TRBV2 and TRBJ2-7; weak D call: TRBD1 (5 bases). Per germline, CDR1 SNHLY and CDR2 FYNNEI. This CDR3 is built from 16 residues. Deletions cut 0 bases from V and 3 bases from J, with 15 bases between. In DNA, the CDR3 is TGTGCCAGCAGTGAAGCGGTTCGGGTAGGGGACTACGAGCAGTACGTC. This translates into CASSEAVRVGDYEQYV.

The V and J genes are TRBV5-4 and TRBJ2-1, with TRBD2 matching over 12 bases. Germline CDR1 is SGHNT and CDR2 is YYREEE (reference sequence). The CDR3 covers 17 residues. Trimming at V came to 3 bases and at J to 0 bases, leaving 4 bases not matched to a gene. The CDR3 loop reads CASSSTSGGPSYNEQFF. The DNA for the CDR3 is TGTGCCAGCAGCTCGACTAGCGGGGGCCCCTCCTACAATGAGCAGTTCTTC.

The chain couples TRBV27 to TRBJ2-2, with TRBD2 as a possible D gene (5 bases). Trimming left V 4 bases short and J 8 bases short, with 8 bases between. CDR1 is MNHEY, CDR2 SMNVEV, per germline (reference sequence). The CDR3 length is 12 residues. The CDR3 spells CASSSRAGELFF. The CDR3 bases are TGTGCCAGCAGTTCGAGGGCAGGGGAGCTGTTTTTT.

V and J are TRBV5-8 and TRBJ1-1; 7 bases map to TRBD1. J was trimmed by 1 base and V by 3 bases; bases with no gene match: 6. The CDR3 consists of 15 residues. The germline gives CDR1 SGHTS, CDR2 YDEGEE. The CDR3 region is CASSSGGLRNTEAFF. CDR3 sequence (DNA): TGTGCCAGCAGCTCAGGGGGGCTCCGGAACACTGAAGCTTTCTTT.

The V and J genes are TRBV7-9 and TRBJ2-2; 9 nucleotides agree with TRBD1. The germline V gene has CDR1 SEHNR and CDR2 FQNEAQ (reference sequence). V was clipped by 2 bases and J by 7 bases; unmatched bases: 5. This CDR3 has 15 amino acids. CDR3 coding DNA: TGTGCCAGCAGCTTAAGGGACAGGGTGATCGGGGAGCTGTTTTTT. It codes for CASSLRDRVIGELFF. Full variable domain (outside the CDR3, taken from reference TRBV7-9 and TRBJ2-2): DTGVSQNPRHKITKRGQNVTFRCDPISEHNRLYWYRQTLGQGPEFLTYFQNEAQLEKSRLLSDRFSAERPKGSFSTLEIQRTEQGDSAMYLCASSLRDRVIGELFFGEGSRLTVL.

V and J are TRBV4-1 and TRBJ2-2; TRBD2 matches at 10 bases. This CDR3 spans 18 amino acids. V gave up 1 base and J gave up 1 base; unmatched junction bases: 6. The germline gives CDR1 MGHRA, CDR2 YSYEKL. As DNA, the CDR3 is TGCGCCAGCAGCCAAGTTGGTAGCGGGGGGATGAACACCGGGGAGCTGTTTTTT. Protein product: CASSQVGSGGMNTGELFF.

This chain uses TRBV6-6 with TRBJ1-3; D unresolved. Germline V lookup: CDR1 MNHNY, CDR2 SVGAGI (reference sequence). The CDR3 is 14 amino acids. V was clipped by 2 bases and J by 0 bases, with 5 bases between them. In DNA form, the CDR3 reads TGTGCCAGCAGTTACGACACCTCTGGAAACACCATATATTTT. Translation gives CASSYDTSGNTIYF.

J is TRBJ1-2 and V is TRBV28, with 11 bases lining up with TRBD1. The junction had 3 bases not matched to a gene; V was cut back by 4 bases and J by 5 bases. Looked up from germline, CDR1 is MDHEN and CDR2 is SYDVKM. This CDR3 is built from 14 residues. CDR3 DNA sequence: TGTGCCAGCAGTTGGACAGGGGGCCGGTATGGCTACACCTTC. Protein sequence: CASSWTGGRYGYTF.

The chain combines TRBV11-2 with TRBJ2-5; the D gene is possibly TRBD1 (5 bases). CDR3 size: 16 residues. V gave up 5 bases and J gave up 9 bases, with 25 bases separating them. Per the germline V gene, CDR1 is SGHAT and CDR2 is FQNNGV. Here the CDR3 reads CASSQLARQSRSPQYF. In nucleotides, the CDR3 is TGTGCCAGCAGCCAGCTTGCCCGACAGTCCCGGTCGCCCCAGTACTTC.

The chain has TRBV23-1 and TRBJ2-7; D is perhaps TRBD1 (6 bases). TRBV23-1 is identified as an open reading frame with a role that is uncertain. CDR3 length equals 19 residues. V was shortened by 0 bases and J by 1 base, with 22 bases between the two germline ends. The chain's CDR3 is CASSQSEQGGPYPSYEQYV. The CDR3 DNA reads as TGCGCCAGCAGTCAATCGGAACAGGGTGGCCCATACCCTTCCTACGAGCAGTACGTC.

This chain joins TRBV4-1 and TRBJ2-7, with 7 bases that match TRBD1. The germline V gene has CDR1 MGHRA and CDR2 YSYEKL. The V and J ends lost 0 bases and 4 bases, in that order; junction bases with no gene match: 12. The CDR3 has 17 amino acids. The CDR3 here is CASSQDPRTGRVYEQYF. The CDR3 nucleotides read TGCGCCAGCAGCCAAGATCCCAGGACAGGCAGAGTGTACGAGCAGTACTTC.